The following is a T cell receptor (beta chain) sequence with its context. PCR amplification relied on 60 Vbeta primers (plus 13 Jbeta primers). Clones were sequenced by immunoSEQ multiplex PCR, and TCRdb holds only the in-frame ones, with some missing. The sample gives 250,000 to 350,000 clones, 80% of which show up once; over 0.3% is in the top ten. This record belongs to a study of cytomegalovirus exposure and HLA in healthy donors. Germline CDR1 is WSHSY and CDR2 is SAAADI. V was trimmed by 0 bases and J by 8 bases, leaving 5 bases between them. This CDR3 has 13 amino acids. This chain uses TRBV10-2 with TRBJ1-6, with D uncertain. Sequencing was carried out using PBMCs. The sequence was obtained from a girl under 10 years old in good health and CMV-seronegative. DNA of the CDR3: TGCGCCAGCAGTGAGTCGTTAGATTCACCCCTCCACTTT. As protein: CASSESLDSPLHF.